In its sample, the clone carrying this TCR beta chain was seen many times. The record originates from a study of T cells of healthy individuals. TCRdb passed the 5' RACE reads through MiXCR, listing each CDR3 protein once. The sample consists of 60,000 to 70,000 distinct CDR3 sequences, roughly 16% of them appearing once. This CDR3 comprises 13 residues. V shed 6 bases and J 7 bases; nucleotides not matched to a gene: 9. Germline CDR1 reads DFQATT; CDR2 reads SNEGSKA (reference sequence). V usage is TRBV20-1 and J usage is TRBJ2-1, with 7 nucleotides matching TRBD2. This clonotype was obtained from a human donor in good health. CDR3 amino acids: CSAPEREGNEQFF. The CDR3 DNA reads TGCAGTGCCCCCGAGAGGGAGGGGAATGAGCAGTTCTTC.